These 7 T cell receptor beta chains share one sample of origin, sequenced in a study of T cell responses to AZD1222 COVID-19 vaccine. Clones were read by immunoSEQ multiplex PCR, and TCRdb kept only the in-frame ones, dropping some. The sample shows 120,000 to 150,000 clones, roughly nine tenths of them seen only once. The sample here was peripheral blood, taken 28 days after the second AZD1222 dose. Every receptor here comes from an adult who received the AZD1222 COVID-19 vaccine.

V and J are TRBV6-2 or TRBV6-3 and TRBJ2-2; no clear D. Trimming cost V 5 bases and J 6 bases, with 13 bases left between them. The CDR3 spans 14 residues. Germline values: CDR1 MNHEY, CDR2 SVGEGT. The CDR3 region is CASSPRMGPGELFF. The CDR3 coding sequence is TGTGCCAGCAGTCCCCGGATGGGTCCCGGGGAGCTGTTTTTT.

As for this clone: The sample carries other DNA sequences with the same CDR3. The chain carries TRBV6-5 and TRBJ2-5, with D unresolved. From germline, CDR1 is MNHEY and CDR2 SVGAGI. Trimming shortened V by 2 bases and J by 5 bases, and 3 bases separated the two germline ends. There are 11 residues in the CDR3. CDR3 in DNA: TGTGCCAGCAGTTACGGGGAGACCCAGTACTTC. It specifies CASSYGETQYF.

The chain employs TRBV5-6 and TRBJ1-2; no definite D call. The germline V and J ends were trimmed by 1 base and 7 bases, with 17 bases remaining between them. Germline assignment: CDR1 SGHDT and CDR2 YYEEEE. The CDR3 spans 15 residues. The CDR3 region has the DNA TGTGCCAGCAGCTTGATGGCGGGAGTGACTGGTGGCTACACCTTC. Its protein is CASSLMAGVTGGYTF.

The genes are TRBV7-9 and TRBJ1-1; D is perhaps TRBD1 (6 bases). The CDR3 length is 15 residues. Germline CDR1 is SEHNR and CDR2 is FQNEAQ (reference sequence). V dropped 5 bases and J dropped 4 bases, with 17 bases sitting between them. Here the CDR3 DNA reads TGTGCCAGCAGCCCCGTCGCAACAGGGACCACTGAAGCTTTCTTT. The encoded protein is CASSPVATGTTEAFF.

The rearrangement joins TRBV29-1 to TRBJ1-2; a possible D gene is TRBD1 (5 bases). The CDR3 is made up of 13 amino acids. V was cut by 0 bases and J by 3 bases, with 8 bases left in between. Germline CDR1 is SQVTM and CDR2 is ANQGSEA. CDR3 residues: CSVEDGGDYGYTF. CDR3 sequence (DNA): TGCAGCGTTGAAGACGGAGGGGACTATGGCTACACCTTC.

Worth noting for this clone: Additional DNA sequences in this sample encode the identical CDR3. The chain carries TRBV5-1 and TRBJ1-2, with a tentative D call TRBD1 (5 bases). Germline CDR1 is SGHRS and CDR2 is YFSETQ. The CDR3 runs 13 residues. Trimming took 0 bases from V and 6 from J, leaving 9 bases between them. The chain's CDR3 is CASSLGGADGYTF. CDR3 DNA sequence: TGCGCCAGCAGCTTGGGAGGGGCCGATGGCTACACCTTC.

This clone was recorded a few times. J is TRBJ1-1 and V is TRBV5-1, with D uncertain. CDR1 is SGHRS, CDR2 YFSETQ, per germline. V lost 5 bases and J lost 2, with 10 bases in between. The CDR3 contains 13 residues. The CDR3 spells CASSSTPNTEAFF. The CDR3 nucleotides read TGCGCCAGCAGTTCTACCCCTAACACTGAAGCTTTCTTT.